This T cell receptor (beta chain) was sequenced during a study of CD8 T cells in ankylosing spondylitis. General study points: Seemingly characteristic of ankylosing spondylitis blood was a TCR beta motif consisting of about 8 highly homologous variants. Significant enrichment of disease-linked clones was reported in matched ankylosing spondylitis synovial fluid.

In regard to this clonotype: The antigen is unknown.

CDR1 is MNHEY and CDR2 is SVGEGT in the germline V gene. The germline V and J ends were trimmed by 4 bases and 5 bases, with 18 bases remaining between them. CDR3 length equals 16 residues. TCRdb used MiXCR to reprocess the 5' RACE reads, holding one entry per CDR3 protein. Of some 120,000 distinct CDR3 sequences detected, 7% appear once; the ten largest clones hold 9.5% to 15%. Material: blood, either unsorted or a sorted T cell fraction (not recorded which). The chain links TRBV6-2 or TRBV6-3 to TRBJ1-5; D is undetermined. The TCR sequence derives from a male donor with ankylosing spondylitis or in good health (not recorded which). The CDR3 here is CASSSLFAAVDQPQHF. CDR3 DNA sequence: TGTGCCAGCAGTTCTCTTTTTGCGGCAGTCGATCAGCCCCAGCATTTT.